The entry that follows covers one T cell receptor beta chain sequence. Its cognate antigen is unknown. These data originate in a study of T cells after yellow fever vaccination. It was through 5'RACE template switching that TCR cDNA was made, with a universal primer site and UMIs added. MiXCR, applied by TCRdb to the 5' RACE reads, yields one record per CDR3 protein. The table records under 400,000 distinct CDR3 sequences, 9.5% to 13% of them present only once. CDR1 MNHNS and CDR2 SASEGT come from the germline V gene. The CDR3 length is 15 residues. Germline trimming cut 4 bases from V and 3 bases from J; bases unmatched to any gene: 4. Study results and limitations: Faster peaking, at day 5 versus 15, marked a secondary response that was weaker. Reappearing after the booster were most of the clones from primary vaccination (about 95% CD4, 70% to 90% CD8).

This clonotype was obtained from a man aged 18 to 35 who received the YFV17D yellow fever vaccine. The chain has TRBV6-1 and TRBJ2-3; 10 bases align to TRBD2. The input for sequencing was PBMCs, taken on the day of the first yellow fever vaccination. CDR3 protein: CASSATSGVTDTQYF. Written as DNA, the CDR3 is TGTGCCAGCAGTGCTACTAGCGGGGTGACAGATACGCAGTATTTT.